Below, 14 T cell receptor beta chains from the same sample are listed, as sequenced in a study of PD-1 blockade in classical Hodgkin lymphoma. Here immunoSEQ multiplex PCR was the method, and the copy in TCRdb shows in-frame clones only, minus some. The sample lists roughly 96,000 clones, roughly 87% seen once, with roughly 10% in the top ten. Every patient experienced relapse after autologous stem cell transplantation, and brentuximab vedotin exposure varied. Sequences were derived from peripheral blood mononuclear cells (PBMCs), sampled before the second cycle of nivolumab. These receptors were taken from a human donor with classical Hodgkin lymphoma.

The chain links TRBV19 to TRBJ2-1; a possible D gene is TRBD2 (6 bases). Trimming took 2 bases from V and 6 from J, leaving 23 bases between them. The germline V gene has CDR1 LNHDA and CDR2 SQIVND (reference sequence). CDR3 length: 18 residues. CDR3 nucleotides: TGTGCCAGTAGTATATTAGAAGTGGGGAGGATGGCTTCCAATGAGCAGTTCTTC. It yields the protein CASSILEVGRMASNEQFF.

This chain joins TRBV5-1 and TRBJ2-7; 8 bases are shared with TRBD1. Germline V gene lookup returns CDR1 SGHRS and CDR2 YFSETQ. CDR3 length equals 15 residues. V shed 4 bases and J 2 bases; nucleotides not matched to a gene: 8. The CDR3 loop reads CASSLDDRGAYEQYF. CDR3 sequence (DNA): TGCGCCAGCAGCCTTGACGACAGGGGAGCCTACGAGCAGTACTTC.

The chain recombines TRBV6-5 with TRBJ2-2; D remains ambiguous. This CDR3 has 14 amino acids. V lost 4 bases and J lost 7, with 13 bases in between. Germline-derived CDR1 and CDR2 are MNHEY and SVGAGI. CDR3 in amino acids: CASSSLSKVGELFF. For the CDR3, the DNA is TGTGCCAGCAGTTCCCTATCTAAGGTCGGGGAGCTGTTTTTT.

This clone was seen only a few times. V usage is TRBV27 and J usage is TRBJ2-7; D possibly corresponds to TRBD1 (6 bases). V lost 3 bases and J 4 bases, leaving 16 bases between the germline ends. The CDR3 consists of 15 residues. Germline CDR1 reads MNHEY; CDR2 reads SMNVEV (reference sequence). The chain's CDR3 is CASSFSQGRKYEQYF. CDR3 in DNA: TGTGCCAGCAGTTTTAGTCAGGGGCGAAAATACGAGCAGTACTTC.

The rearrangement joins TRBV4-1 to TRBJ2-1; 9 positions agree with TRBD2. The CDR3 spans 17 residues. Germline-derived CDR1 and CDR2 are MGHRA and YSYEKL. V dropped 2 bases and J dropped 8; count of bases not matched to a gene: 13. CDR3 region: CASSQSAGGRPFDEQFF. The CDR3 DNA is TGCGCCAGCAGCCAAAGCGCGGGAGGGCGCCCTTTTGATGAGCAGTTCTTC.

This clone was seen just once. This chain links TRBV28 with TRBJ2-7, with no clear D. V lost 6 bases and J lost 8, with 14 bases in between. There are 12 residues in the CDR3. Germline assignment: CDR1 MDHEN and CDR2 SYDVKM. Here the CDR3 reads CASSSDGFKQYF. The CDR3 nucleotides read TGTGCCAGCAGCTCGGACGGGTTCAAGCAGTACTTC.

This chain connects TRBV28 to TRBJ1-5; D ambiguous. The CDR3 sequence is 12 residues long. V shed 1 base and J shed 8 bases, with 6 bases lying between them. Germline V gene lookup returns CDR1 MDHEN and CDR2 SYDVKM. The chain's CDR3 is CASSLFGEPQHF. The CDR3 DNA reads TGTGCCAGCAGTTTATTCGGAGAGCCCCAGCATTTT.

The rearrangement links TRBV5-1 to TRBJ2-1; D gene ambiguous. This CDR3 is built from 9 residues. V gave up 6 bases and J gave up 9 bases, with 4 bases separating them. Looked up from germline, CDR1 is SGHRS and CDR2 is YFSETQ. The CDR3 spells CASKSEQFF. The CDR3 nucleotides are TGCGCCAGCAAGAGTGAGCAGTTCTTC. Using reference TRBV5-1 and TRBJ2-1 for the parts outside the CDR3, the full variable domain is KAGVTQTPRYLIKTRGQQVTLSCSPISGHRSVSWYQQTPGQGLQFLFEYFSETQRNKGNFPGRFSGRQFSNSRSEMNVSTLELGDSALYLCASKSEQFFGPGTRLTVL.

The chain uses TRBV27 and TRBJ2-1, with TRBD2 identical over 9 bases. Germline lookup yields CDR1 MNHEY and CDR2 SMNVEV (reference sequence). This CDR3 comprises 14 residues. After removal of 3 bases from V and 8 bases from J, the junction contained 5 bases not matched to a gene. Here the CDR3 DNA reads TGTGCCAGCAGTTTGCTAGCGGGACATGATGAGCAGTTCTTC. Protein product: CASSLLAGHDEQFF.

The chain couples TRBV15 to TRBJ2-7; D remains ambiguous. Germline V gives CDR1 LNHNV, CDR2 YYDKDF (reference sequence). This CDR3 region has 15 residues. Trimming pared 0 bases from V and 6 bases from J, leaving 15 bases between. This CDR3 reads CATSRDSRLIGEQYF. The CDR3 DNA is TGTGCCACCAGCAGAGATTCTCGGCTCATCGGCGAGCAGTACTTC.

This rearrangement joins TRBV27 to TRBJ2-7; 7 positions match TRBD2. Losses at the gene ends were 5 bases for V and 3 bases for J; bases not matched to a gene: 16. The CDR3 spans 17 residues. Germline V gene sequence: CDR1 MNHEY, CDR2 SMNVEV (reference sequence). CDR3 in DNA: TGTGCCAGCAGTCTAGACGGACCAGCGGGACCCAGCTACGAGCAGTACTTC. Translation gives CASSLDGPAGPSYEQYF.

This rearrangement joins TRBV6-6 to TRBJ2-5; TRBD2 might be the D (6 bases). The germline V and J ends were trimmed by 5 bases and 5 bases, with 15 bases remaining between them. This CDR3 is built from 14 residues. Germline-derived CDR1 and CDR2 are MNHNY and SVGAGI (reference sequence). The CDR3, as DNA: TGTGCCAGCAGTACAACTGTCGGAGGGGAGACCCAGTACTTC. Protein: CASSTTVGGETQYF.

The chain has TRBV4-1 and TRBJ2-1; D is uncertain. Between the trimmed V and J ends, which lost 2 bases and 0 bases, there was a span of 11 bases. The CDR3 is made up of 16 amino acids. Looked up from germline, CDR1 is MGHRA and CDR2 is YSYEKL. CDR3 region: CASSQPGHRSYNEQFF. Written as DNA, the CDR3 is TGCGCCAGCAGCCAACCTGGGCACCGCTCCTACAATGAGCAGTTCTTC.

CDR3 bases: TGTGCCAGCAGCTTAGGCACGACTGGAAACACCATATATTTT. This gives the protein CASSLGTTGNTIYF. The chain joins TRBV7-8 to TRBJ1-3, with D unclear. This CDR3 spans 14 amino acids. CDR1 and CDR2 from the germline V gene are SGHVS and FQNEAQ. V was shortened by 1 base and J by 2 bases, with 6 bases between the two germline ends.